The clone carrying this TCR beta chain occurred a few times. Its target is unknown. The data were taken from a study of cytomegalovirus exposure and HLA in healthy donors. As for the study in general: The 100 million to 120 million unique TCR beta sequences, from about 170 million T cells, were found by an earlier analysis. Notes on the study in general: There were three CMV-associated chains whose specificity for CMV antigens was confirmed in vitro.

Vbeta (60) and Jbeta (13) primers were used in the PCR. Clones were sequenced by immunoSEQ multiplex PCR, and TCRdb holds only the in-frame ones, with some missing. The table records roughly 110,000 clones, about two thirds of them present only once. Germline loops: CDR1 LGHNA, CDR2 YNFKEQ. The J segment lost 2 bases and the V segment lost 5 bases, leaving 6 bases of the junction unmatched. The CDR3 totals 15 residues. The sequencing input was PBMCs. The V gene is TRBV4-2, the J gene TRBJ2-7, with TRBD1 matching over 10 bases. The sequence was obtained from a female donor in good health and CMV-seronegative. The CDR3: CASSMRGTGAYEQYF. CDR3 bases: TGTGCCAGCAGCATGCGCGGGACAGGGGCCTACGAGCAGTACTTC.